Each of the 15 T cell receptor beta chains below was sequenced from the same sample in a study of T cells in Graves' hyperthyroidism and ophthalmopathy. Using RNA transcripts as the source, TCR beta CDR3 regions were amplified. Primed by the HTBI set, a first-round RT-PCR was run on the TCR CDR3. MiXCR was run by TCRdb on the multiplex PCR reads, yielding one entry per CDR3 protein. The data contain more than 500,000 distinct CDR3 sequences, 35% to 50% of them singletons. The sequenced sample was peripheral blood or thyroid tissue (not recorded which). Receptors were obtained from an adult woman with Graves' disease, either hyperthyroidism or ophthalmopathy (not recorded which).

This clonotype appeared many times. The rearrangement uses TRBV7-3 and TRBJ2-2; D not resolved. The CDR3 length is 14 residues. The germline CDR1 and CDR2 sequences are SGHTA and FQGTGA. Deletions cut 5 bases from V and 4 bases from J, with 11 bases between. This CDR3 is CASSPLGSTGELFF. The CDR3 DNA reads as TGTGCCAGCAGCCCACTGGGCAGCACCGGGGAGCTGTTTTTT.

Many counts were recorded for this clonotype. The chain combines TRBV5-1 with TRBJ1-2; maybe TRBD1 (5 bases). Trimming took 3 bases from V and 7 from J, leaving 16 bases between them. Germline V CDR1 and CDR2: SGHRS, YFSETQ. This CDR3 has 14 residues. The CDR3 nucleotides are TGCGCCAGCAGCTCCGGCACAGGTGGGCCTGGCTACACCTTC. It translates to CASSSGTGGPGYTF.

V gene TRBV4-1 combines with J gene TRBJ2-2; TRBD1 matches at 10 bases. This CDR3 region has 16 residues. Germline CDR1 and CDR2: MGHRA and YSYEKL. The trim removed 3 bases at V and 2 bases at J, leaving 3 bases unmatched. CDR3 coding DNA: TGCGCCAGCAGCCATGCGACAGGGGGCAACACCGGGGAGCTGTTTTTT. Amino acids: CASSHATGGNTGELFF.

This clonotype is a singleton in its sample. V and J are TRBV10-3 and TRBJ1-1; D gene unclear. This CDR3 is built from 14 residues. Germline lookup yields CDR1 ENHRY and CDR2 SYGVKD. With 11 bases removed from V and 1 base from J, the gap between germline ends came to 17 bases. The CDR3 here is CASQTSGQNTEAFF. The CDR3 DNA reads as TGTGCCTCCCAAACCTCGGGTCAGAACACTGAAGCTTTCTTT.

The CDR3 here is CASSEEANTEAFF. As DNA, the CDR3 is TGTGCCAGCAGTGAAGAGGCGAACACTGAAGCTTTCTTT. The chain joins TRBV2 to TRBJ1-1; D unclear. V lost 1 base and J lost 1, with 4 bases in between. Germline V lookup: CDR1 SNHLY, CDR2 FYNNEI. This CDR3 is built from 13 residues.

The rearrangement links TRBV7-8 to TRBJ1-2, with D possibly being TRBD1 (5 bases). The CDR3 sequence is 14 residues long. The V and J ends lost 10 bases and 3 bases respectively, with 18 bases between them. Germline-derived CDR1 and CDR2 are SGHVS and FQNEAQ. The CDR3 DNA sequence: TGTGCCACCAACCGGGGGGGTAGAGACTATGGCTACACCTTC. Amino acid sequence: CATNRGGRDYGYTF.

This clonotype was picked up a small number of times. A much bigger clone sits one base away, suggesting this may be a read error. The J gene is TRBJ2-2, the V gene TRBV29-1, with 8 bases identical to TRBD1. V was clipped by 4 bases and J by 7 bases; unmatched bases: 8. CDR1 is SQVTM, CDR2 ANQGSEA, per germline. CDR3 size: 14 residues. CDR3 sequence: CSVVPGGAVGELFF. As DNA, the CDR3 is TGCAGCGTTGTACCAGGGGGCGCGGTCGGGGAGCTGTTTTTT.

This clonotype was picked up many times. V and J are TRBV9 and TRBJ1-3; D might be TRBD1 (5 bases). The CDR3 loop spans 15 amino acids. With 3 bases removed from V and 3 bases from J, the gap between germline ends came to 13 bases. Germline V gene sequence: CDR1 SGDLS, CDR2 YYNGEE. This chain's CDR3 is CASSAGTPGGNTIYF. The CDR3 DNA is TGTGCCAGCAGCGCGGGGACCCCCGGTGGAAACACCATATATTTT.

Comment on this clonotype: Germline and junction disagree at one end, which may indicate a read error. This chain connects TRBV7-7 to TRBJ1-1, with D hard to call. The CDR3 has 14 residues. The germline V gene encodes CDR1 SSHAT and CDR2 FNYEAQ (reference sequence). The CDR3 spells CASSHYTRNTEAFF. CDR3 bases: TGCGCCAGCAGCCACTACACAAGGAACACTGAAGCTTTCTTT.

The rearrangement joins TRBV5-4 to TRBJ1-6; tentative D call: TRBD1 (5 bases). The CDR3 loop spans 15 amino acids. Trimming took off 7 bases at V and 1 base at J, with 12 bases between the two ends. From germline, CDR1 is SGHNT and CDR2 YYREEE (reference sequence). CDR3 bases: TGTGCCAGCGGCCTGCAGGGATCCTATAATTCACCCCTCCACTTT. It yields the protein CASGLQGSYNSPLHF.

V gene TRBV7-2 combines with J gene TRBJ2-5; D unresolved. Germline V lookup: CDR1 SGHTA, CDR2 FQGNSA. This CDR3 region has 10 residues. Trimming removed 5 bases at V and 6 bases at J, with 4 bases between. The CDR3 region is CASSTQTQYF. DNA of the CDR3: TGTGCCAGCAGCACACAGACCCAGTACTTC.

This clonotype was counted at least ten times. The rearrangement joins TRBV7-9 to TRBJ1-5; 8 bases agree with TRBD1. The trim removed 4 bases at V and 2 bases at J, leaving 4 bases unmatched. Per the germline V gene, CDR1 is SEHNR and CDR2 is FQNEAQ (reference sequence). This CDR3 region has 15 residues. CDR3 DNA sequence: TGTGCCAGCAGCTCGGACAGGGATCGCAATCAGCCCCAGCATTTT. It is translated as CASSSDRDRNQPQHF.

For this clonotype: Mismatch with germline at one junction end may stem from a read error. V is TRBV10-3 and J is TRBJ1-1; D perhaps matches TRBD1 (5 bases). Germline V gives CDR1 ENHRY, CDR2 SYGVKD. The CDR3 length is 12 residues. This CDR3 is CAISGVYTEAFF. In DNA, the CDR3 is TGTGCCATCTCGGGGGTGTACACTGAAGCCTTCTTT.

V is TRBV29-1 and J is TRBJ1-2, with a tentative D call TRBD1 (5 bases). Germline CDR1 is SQVTM and CDR2 is ANQGSEA. V gave up 5 bases and J gave up 4 bases, with 11 bases separating them. This CDR3 spans 12 amino acids. The DNA for the CDR3 is TGCAGCGTTACCCCGGGACCCTATGGCTACACCTTC. Protein: CSVTPGPYGYTF.

The chain combines TRBV24-1 with TRBJ1-1, with 8 bases identical to TRBD1. Germline V gene lookup returns CDR1 KGHDR and CDR2 SFDVKD. The CDR3 has 16 amino acids. After removal of 7 bases from V and 3 bases from J, the junction contained 12 bases not matched to a gene. The DNA for the CDR3 is TGTGCCACCAGCCTACACCTGGACAGGGTAGACACTGAAGCTTTCTTT. The encoded protein is CATSLHLDRVDTEAFF.